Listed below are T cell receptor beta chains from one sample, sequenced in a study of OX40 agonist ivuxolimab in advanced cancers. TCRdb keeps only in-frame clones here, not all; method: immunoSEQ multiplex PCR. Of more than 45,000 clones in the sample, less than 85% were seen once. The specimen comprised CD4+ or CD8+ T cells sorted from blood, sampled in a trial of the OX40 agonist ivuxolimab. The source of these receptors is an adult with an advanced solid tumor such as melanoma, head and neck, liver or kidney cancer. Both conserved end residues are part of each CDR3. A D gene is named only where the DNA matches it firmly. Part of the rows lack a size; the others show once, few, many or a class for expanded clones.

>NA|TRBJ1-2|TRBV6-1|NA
CASSFRELYGYTF
TGTGCCAGCAGCTTCCGGGAGCTCTATGGCTACACCTTC
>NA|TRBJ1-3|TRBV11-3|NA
CASSPLTGHGNTIYF
TGTGCCAGCAGCCCTTTGACGGGACACGGAAACACCATATATTTT
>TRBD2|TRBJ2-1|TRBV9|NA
CASSAPISGKGSIYNEQFF
TGTGCCAGCAGCGCCCCCATTAGCGGGAAAGGAAGTATCTACAATGAGCAGTTCTTC
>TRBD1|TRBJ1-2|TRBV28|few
CASRKTGSYGYTF
TGTGCCAGCAGGAAGACAGGGAGCTATGGCTACACCTTC
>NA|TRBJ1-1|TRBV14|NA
CASSPTIAGTEGTEAFF
TGTGCCAGCAGCCCAACTATAGCCGGGACGGAGGGGACTGAAGCTTTCTTT
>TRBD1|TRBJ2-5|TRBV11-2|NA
CASSFRGTGETQYF
TGTGCCAGCTCATTCAGGGGGACAGGAGAGACCCAGTACTTC
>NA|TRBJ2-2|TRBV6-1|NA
CASSENRVPGELFF
TGTGCCAGCAGTGAAAACAGGGTCCCCGGGGAGCTGTTTTTT
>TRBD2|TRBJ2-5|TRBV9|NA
CASSQARSSGGYETQYF
TGTGCCAGCAGCCAAGCGAGGTCTAGCGGGGGATATGAGACCCAGTACTTC
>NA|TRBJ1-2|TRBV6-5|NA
CASSYTFGLHGYTF
TGTGCCAGCAGTTACACCTTCGGACTCCATGGCTACACCTTC
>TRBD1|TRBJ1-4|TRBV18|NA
CASSPLTGANEKLFF
TGTGCCAGCTCACCTCTGACAGGGGCTAATGAAAAACTGTTTTTT
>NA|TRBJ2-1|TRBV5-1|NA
CASSLAGAGGSYNEQFF
TGCGCCAGCAGCTTGGCCGGGGCCGGCGGGTCCTACAATGAGCAGTTCTTC
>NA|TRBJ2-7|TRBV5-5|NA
CASSFLGEQYF
TGTGCCAGCAGCTTTCTGGGAGAGCAGTACTTC
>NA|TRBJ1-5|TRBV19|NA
CASSIARPNQPQHF
TGTGCCAGTAGTATAGCCAGGCCCAATCAGCCCCAGCATTTT
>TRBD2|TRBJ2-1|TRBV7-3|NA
CASSLVIAGVNEQFF
TGTGCCAGCAGCTTAGTTATAGCGGGAGTGAATGAGCAGTTCTTC
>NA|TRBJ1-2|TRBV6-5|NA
CASSYSHLLPYGYTF
TGTGCCAGCAGTTACTCCCACCTACTACCCTATGGCTACACCTTC
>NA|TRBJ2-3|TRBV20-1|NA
CSAKGQYF
TGCAGTGCCAAGGGTCAGTATTTT
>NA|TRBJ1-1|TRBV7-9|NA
CASSPNLGGRTEAFF
TGTGCCAGCAGCCCGAACCTTGGGGGGCGGACTGAAGCTTTCTTT
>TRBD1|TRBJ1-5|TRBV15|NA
CATSRDYGQGNQPQHF
TGTGCCACCAGCAGAGATTACGGACAGGGCAATCAGCCCCAGCATTTT
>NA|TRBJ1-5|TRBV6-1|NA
CASRDDGTPLRPQHF
TGTGCCAGCAGGGACGATGGGACACCCCTGAGGCCCCAGCATTTT
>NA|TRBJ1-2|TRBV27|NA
CASSPQAYIEGYTF
TGTGCCAGCAGTCCCCAGGCTTACATAGAAGGCTACACCTTC
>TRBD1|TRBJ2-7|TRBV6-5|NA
CASSYSRQGYEQYF
TGTGCCAGCAGTTACTCGAGACAGGGCTACGAGCAGTACTTC
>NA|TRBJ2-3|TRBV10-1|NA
CASSDPMDTDTQYF
TGCGCCAGCAGTGACCCGATGGACACAGATACGCAGTATTTT
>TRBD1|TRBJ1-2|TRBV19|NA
CASRGQIEVYGYTF
TGTGCCAGTAGGGGACAGATTGAGGTCTATGGCTACACCTTC
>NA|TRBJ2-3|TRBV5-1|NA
CASSSLGQDTQYF
TGCGCCAGCAGCTCTTTGGGGCAAGATACGCAGTATTTT